These 5 T cell receptor beta chains share one sample of origin, sequenced in a study of vaccination and CD4 T cells after COVID-19. These TCRs are of unknown antigen specificity. The assay that was used to sequence DNA from cultured CD4+ T cells was the Oncomine TCR Beta short-read assay. Each CDR3 protein gets one entry after TCRdb re-called the PCR reads with MiXCR. The sample includes about 12,000 distinct CDR3 sequences, 35% to 40% of them seen just once. Regarding treatment: approximately nine-day PBMC culture with coronavirus spike peptide pools or control peptides (ViraFEST assay). The sequenced sample was cultured CD4+ T cells from blood. Receptors originate from a human donor with COVID-19.

This clonotype was seen a few times. The rearrangement links TRBV20-1 to TRBJ1-1, with TRBD1 identical over 7 bases. The V and J ends lost 3 bases and 4 bases, in that order; junction bases with no gene match: 5. The CDR3 extends over 13 amino acids. Germline V gene data show CDR1 as DFQATT and CDR2 as SNEGSKA (reference sequence). The DNA for the CDR3 is TGCAGTGCTAGCGGGCAGGGGGGCACTGAAGCTTTCTTT. This encodes CSASGQGGTEAFF.

The sample holds a few counts of this clonotype. V is TRBV7-2 and J is TRBJ2-7; TRBD1 is a possible D gene (5 bases). CDR1 and CDR2 (germline): SGHTA, FQGNSA. CDR3 length: 15 amino acids. V shed 3 bases and J shed 5 bases, with 17 bases lying between them. The CDR3 spells CASSLGPSRVNEQYF. The DNA of the CDR3 is TGTGCCAGCAGCTTGGGGCCGTCCAGGGTTAACGAGCAGTACTTC.

The V gene is TRBV7-8, the J gene TRBJ1-2; 9 bases align to TRBD1. The CDR3 loop spans 15 amino acids. V trimming: 0 bases; J trimming: 1 base; junction bases outside the gene matches: 0. Germline V gives CDR1 SGHVS, CDR2 FQNEAQ. The DNA for the CDR3 is TGTGCCAGCAGCTTAGCGGGACAGGGTAACTATGGCTACACCTTC. Residues: CASSLAGQGNYGYTF.

This sequence joins TRBV19 and TRBJ1-2, with D possibly being TRBD1 (5 bases). The CDR3 totals 15 residues. Per germline, CDR1 LNHDA and CDR2 SQIVND (reference sequence). V shed 3 bases and J shed 3 bases, with 14 bases lying between them. CDR3 nucleotides: TGTGCCAGTAGTATTGGAACCGGGGCATACTATGGCTACACCTTC. The encoded protein is CASSIGTGAYYGYTF.

A single count supports this clonotype. This sequence joins TRBV11-3 and TRBJ1-1; 7 nucleotides agree with TRBD1. This CDR3 is built from 15 residues. CDR1 is SGHNT, CDR2 YENEEA, per germline. The trim removed 9 bases at V and 6 bases at J, leaving 16 bases unmatched. The CDR3 bases are TGTGCCAGAAGACCGACAGGGAGGGATGAGGCTGAAGCTTTCTTT. Protein sequence: CARRPTGRDEAEAFF.